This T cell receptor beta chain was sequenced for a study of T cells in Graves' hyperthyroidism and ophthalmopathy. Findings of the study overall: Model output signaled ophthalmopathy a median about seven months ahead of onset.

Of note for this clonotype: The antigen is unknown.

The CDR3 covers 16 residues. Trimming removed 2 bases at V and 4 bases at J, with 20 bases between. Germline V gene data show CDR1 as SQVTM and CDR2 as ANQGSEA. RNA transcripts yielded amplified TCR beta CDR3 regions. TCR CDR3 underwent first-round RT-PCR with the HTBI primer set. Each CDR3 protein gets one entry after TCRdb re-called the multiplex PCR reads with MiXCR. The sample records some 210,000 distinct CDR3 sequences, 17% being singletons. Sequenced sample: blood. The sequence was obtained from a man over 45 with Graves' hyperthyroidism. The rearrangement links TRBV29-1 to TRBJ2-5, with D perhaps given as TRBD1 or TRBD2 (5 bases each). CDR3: CSVESGWMTERETQYF. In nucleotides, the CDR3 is TGCAGCGTTGAATCGGGATGGATGACAGAGAGAGAGACCCAGTACTTC.